This T cell receptor beta chain was identified during a study of CD4 and CD8 cells across lung adenocarcinoma regions. By sample share, this clonotype is medium-sized. Each CDR3 protein gets one entry after TCRdb re-called the PCR reads with MiXCR. This sample has some 19,000 distinct CDR3 sequences, with under 70% found just once. The germline V gene encodes CDR1 MNHEY and CDR2 SMNVEV (reference sequence). Trimming removed 7 bases at V and 0 bases at J, with 16 bases between. The CDR3 sequence is 17 residues long. This chain connects TRBV27 to TRBJ2-6; tentatively, D is TRBD1 or TRBD2 (6 bases each). The sequence was collected from a female donor with lung adenocarcinoma. The CD4 and CD8 labels of this study may be unreliable. Input material: CD8+ T cells from the center of a lung tumor. This CDR3 reads CASNRGQVSSGANVLTF. The CDR3 DNA is TGTGCCAGCAACCGGGGGCAGGTAAGCTCTGGGGCCAACGTCCTGACTTTC. Filled out from reference TRBV27 and TRBJ2-6, the complete variable domain reads EAQVTQNPRYLITVTGKKLTVTCSQNMNHEYMSWYRQDPGLGLRQIYYSMNVEVTDKGDVPEGYKVSRKEKRNFPLILESPSPNQTSLYFCASNRGQVSSGANVLTFGAGSRLTVL.